Listed below are T cell receptor beta chains from one sample, sequenced in a study of beta chain features in type 1 diabetes. Sequencing was performed with immunoSEQ multiplex PCR; in TCRdb, only in-frame clones are kept and a portion is missing. The profile shows tens of thousands of clones, around half of them singletons. Source material: central memory CD4+ T cells from blood. Receptors were obtained from a woman between 18 and 29 years old in good health. CDR3s include the opening cysteine and the closing phenylalanine or tryptophan. D genes are given only for firm matches. Part of the rows lack a size; the others show once, few, many or a class for expanded clones.

clone_size,v_call,j_call,d_call,cdr3_nt,cdr3_aa
few,TRBV27,TRBJ2-3,TRBD2,TGTGCCAGCAGTTTAATAGCGGGAGTTACCACAGATACGCAGTATTTT,CASSLIAGVTTDTQYF
.,TRBV19,TRBJ1-2,TRBD1,TGTGCCAGTAGTTACCTTCCCGGGACAGGGGGGTTCTATGGCTACACCTTC,CASSYLPGTGGFYGYTF
.,TRBV5-1,TRBJ2-7,.,TGCGCCAGCAGCTTGGGTCATCGGGACTCCTACGAGCAGTACTTC,CASSLGHRDSYEQYF
.,TRBV5-1,TRBJ2-7,TRBD1,TGCGCCAGCAGCTTGGGCGGGACAGGGGGAACCCCCTACGAGCAGTACTTC,CASSLGGTGGTPYEQYF
.,TRBV19,TRBJ1-1,.,TGTGCCAGTAGTTGGAAGGGAGACGGGGACACTGAAGCTTTCTTT,CASSWKGDGDTEAFF
.,TRBV6-5,TRBJ2-1,.,TGTGCCAGCAGTTACGTGGAGGGAAAGCAGTTCTTC,CASSYVEGKQFF
.,TRBV30,TRBJ2-3,.,TGTGCCGTTCTAGCGAAAAGCACAGATACGCAGTATTTT,CAVLAKSTDTQYF
.,TRBV7-8,TRBJ2-2,.,TGTGCCAGCAGCCTTATACGCGGCAGCACCGGGGAGCTGTTTTTT,CASSLIRGSTGELFF
.,TRBV6-5,TRBJ1-6,.,TGTGCCAGCTTTTTTTGGGGCTCGGGTAATTCACCCCTCCACTTT,CASFFWGSGNSPLHF
.,TRBV7-9,TRBJ2-5,.,TGTGCCAGCGGGGGCAGGGGCCTTCAAGAGACCCAGTACTTC,CASGGRGLQETQYF
.,TRBV19,TRBJ2-7,TRBD2,TGTGCCAGCCGGACTAGCGGGAGCTACGAGCAGTACTTC,CASRTSGSYEQYF
.,TRBV6-1,TRBJ1-2,.,TGTGCCAGCAGTGAGACGAGAACCGGCGACAGTCCTCCTAACTATGGCTACACCTTC,CASSETRTGDSPPNYGYTF
.,TRBV11-2,TRBJ1-2,.,TGTGCCAGCAGCTTCTCAGGGTCCTATGGCTACACCTTC,CASSFSGSYGYTF
.,TRBV6-5,TRBJ2-7,.,TGTGCCAGCAGTGAAAGGGGTTACGAGCAGTACTTC,CASSERGYEQYF
.,TRBV9,TRBJ2-2,TRBD2,TGTGCCAGCAGCGTAAGGGAGGGCACCGGGGAGCTGTTTTTT,CASSVREGTGELFF
.,TRBV11-2,TRBJ2-7,TRBD1,TGTGCCAGCAGACCGGGACAGGGGGGCTACGAGCAGTACTTC,CASRPGQGGYEQYF
.,TRBV11-2,TRBJ2-7,.,TGTGCCAGCAGCTTAGACCCAGGGCGGAACGAGCAGTACTTC,CASSLDPGRNEQYF
once,TRBV5-4,TRBJ2-1,.,TGTGCCAGCAGCTTGACTAGTAGGTACAATGAGCAGTTCTTC,CASSLTSRYNEQFF
few,TRBV5-4,TRBJ2-7,.,TGTGCCAGCAGCTTTTCAGGGAACGAGCAGTACTTC,CASSFSGNEQYF
.,TRBV7-9,TRBJ1-2,TRBD1,TGTGCCAGCAGCTTTGTCCTGTCGTTCCGGGACAGGGAACATGGCTACACCTTC,CASSFVLSFRDREHGYTF
few,TRBV10-2,TRBJ2-5,.,TGCGCCAGCACCAGGAACACGGAGACCCAGTACTTC,CASTRNTETQYF
few,TRBV21-1,TRBJ1-5,.,TGTGCCAGCAACCCAGTTGACAGGTTTAATCAGCCCCAGCATTTT,CASNPVDRFNQPQHF
few,TRBV7-2,TRBJ2-1,.,TGTGCCAGCAGCTTCTGGACAGTCACTGAGCAGTTCTTC,CASSFWTVTEQFF
once,TRBV18,TRBJ2-1,TRBD1,TGTGCCAGCTCAACTACAGGGGGCAATGAGCAGTTCTTC,CASSTTGGNEQFF
.,TRBV5-4,TRBJ1-4,TRBD1,TGTGCCAGCAGCTTGACAGGGGGAACTAATAAAAAACTGTTTTTT,CASSLTGGTNKKLFF
few,TRBV18,TRBJ1-1,.,TGTGCCAGCTCACCACGGCCAGATAACACTGAAGCTTTCTTT,CASSPRPDNTEAFF
.,TRBV7-9,TRBJ2-2,TRBD2,TGTGCCAGCAGCCCTCTAGCGGGGGGCAGCACCGGGGAGCTGTTTTTT,CASSPLAGGSTGELFF
.,TRBV7-2,TRBJ1-2,.,TGTGCCAGCAGCTTAACTCGGGGGGCTAACTATGGCTACACCTTC,CASSLTRGANYGYTF
few,TRBV11-2,TRBJ2-2,TRBD1,TGTGCCAGCAGCTTACTTCCCAGGGGGCTTCACACCGGGGAGCTGTTTTTT,CASSLLPRGLHTGELFF
few,TRBV5-4,TRBJ2-2,.,TGTGCCAGCAGCCCCACCGGAGCTACCGGGGAGCTGTTTTTT,CASSPTGATGELFF
once,TRBV5-1,TRBJ2-2,TRBD1,TGCGCCAGCAGCTTGCTTGGACAGGGTACCGGGGAGCTGTTTTTT,CASSLLGQGTGELFF
few,TRBV5-8,TRBJ2-3,TRBD1,TGTGCCAGCAGCCACGGACAGGGACAGGCAGATACGCAGTATTTT,CASSHGQGQADTQYF